The clone carrying this T cell receptor beta chain was found many times. What it recognizes is unknown. The data stem from a study of CD8 T cells in ankylosing spondylitis. Study-wide results and caveats: A TCR beta motif of roughly eight highly homologous variants seemed to mark ankylosing spondylitis blood. Clones that were linked to disease were CD8+ and were relatively rare in peripheral blood. Researchers reportedly found disease-linked clones significantly enriched in matched ankylosing spondylitis synovial fluid.

A quantitative 5'-RACE method, one with molecular barcodes, was used to make TCR beta libraries. Via MiXCR, TCRdb re-called the 5' RACE reads, giving one row per CDR3 protein. The sample shows 340,000 or so distinct CDR3 sequences, around 15% of them seen only once. The sequenced material came from blood, either unsorted or a sorted T cell fraction (not recorded which). This TCR derives from a male donor with ankylosing spondylitis or in good health (not recorded which).

The CDR3 sequence: CASSFTGLNTEAFF. The DNA for the CDR3 is TGTGCCAGCAGTTTCACAGGGTTGAACACTGAAGCTTTCTTT. The rearrangement links TRBV12-3 or TRBV12-4 to TRBJ1-1, with a tentative D call TRBD1 (6 bases). V gave up 3 bases and J gave up 0 bases, with 8 bases separating them. The CDR3 is 14 amino acids.